This T cell receptor (beta chain) was identified during a study of T cell changes during pregnancy in multiple sclerosis. The CDR3 is made up of 16 amino acids. Germline lookup yields CDR1 MNHEY and CDR2 SMNVEV (reference sequence). With 5 bases clipped from V and 0 bases from J, the junction kept 8 bases outside the gene matches. TCRdb keeps only in-frame clones here, not all; method: immunoSEQ multiplex PCR. The sample holds more than 45,000 clones, over 85% seen once. The clonotype comes from a female donor with multiple sclerosis, enrolled in a pregnancy study. This chain uses TRBV27 with TRBJ1-2; 8 positions match TRBD1. The source was CD4+ T cells from peripheral blood mononuclear cells, collected in the first trimester of pregnancy. The CDR3 reads CASSKDRVGPNYGYTF. In DNA, the CDR3 is TGTGCCAGCAGTAAGGACAGGGTTGGGCCTAACTATGGCTACACCTTC.